The TCR beta chain described here comes from a study of identical twins. Whole-study results and caveats: Reduced insertions were recorded for abundant cord blood beta clonotypes, with no such pattern in memory repertoires.

About this clonotype itself: Its target is unknown.

The CDR3 has 10 residues. Germline V CDR1 and CDR2: SEHNR, FQNEAQ (reference sequence). V was pared by 8 bases and J by 5 bases, with 6 bases between. Unique molecular identifiers were present on cDNA, and template switching added a universal primer site. TCRdb recomputed calls from the 5' RACE reads with MiXCR, one row per CDR3 protein. The sample includes 500,000 to 600,000 distinct CDR3 sequences, 22% seen only once; the top ten take roughly 0.91%. The data were also submitted as part of a second study, on T cells expressing NK-cell markers. That work adds: The eight sequenced donors comprised seven who were HCMV-seropositive and one who was seronegative. Several of the experiments relied on an anti-gamma-delta TCR antibody so that only alpha-beta TCR T cells were sorted.

V is TRBV7-9 and J is TRBJ2-5, with unresolved D. The receptor was derived from a woman aged 18-29 years in good health. The sample was CD4+ T cells sorted from blood. Here the CDR3 DNA reads TGTGCCAGCGAGATGGAGACCCAGTACTTC. It translates to CASEMETQYF.